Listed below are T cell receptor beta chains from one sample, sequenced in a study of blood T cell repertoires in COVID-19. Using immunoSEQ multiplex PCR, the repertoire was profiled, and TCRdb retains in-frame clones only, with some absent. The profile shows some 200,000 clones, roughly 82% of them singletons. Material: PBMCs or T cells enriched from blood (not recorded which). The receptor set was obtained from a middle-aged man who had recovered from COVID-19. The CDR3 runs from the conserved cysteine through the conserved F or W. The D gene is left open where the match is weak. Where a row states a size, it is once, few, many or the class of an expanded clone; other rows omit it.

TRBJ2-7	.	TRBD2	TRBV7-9	CASSSRTSGRYEQYF	TGTGCCAGCAGCTCCCGGACTAGCGGGAGGTACGAGCAGTACTTC
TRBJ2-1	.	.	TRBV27	CASSLSAASSYNEQFF	TGTGCCAGCAGTTTATCAGCGGCAAGCTCCTACAATGAGCAGTTCTTC
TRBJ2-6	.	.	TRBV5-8	CASMGSLVYGANVLTF	TGTGCCAGCATGGGTAGCCTCGTTTACGGGGCCAACGTCCTGACTTTC
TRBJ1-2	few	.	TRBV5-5	CASNTGQGDGYTF	TGTGCCAGCAACACTGGGCAGGGCGATGGCTACACCTTC
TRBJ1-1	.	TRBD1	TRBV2	CASRRGQGGTEAFF	TGTGCCAGCAGGAGGGGACAGGGTGGGACTGAAGCTTTCTTT
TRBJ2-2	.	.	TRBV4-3	CASSQVARNTGELFF	TGCGCCAGCAGCCAAGTAGCCCGAAACACCGGGGAGCTGTTTTTT
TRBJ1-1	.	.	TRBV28	CASQRRVAFF	TGTGCCAGCCAGCGGAGGGTAGCTTTCTTT
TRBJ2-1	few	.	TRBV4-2	CASSQVGVSQGSEQFF	TGTGCCAGCAGCCAAGTTGGGGTCAGTCAGGGGAGTGAGCAGTTCTTC
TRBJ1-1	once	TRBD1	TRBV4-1	CASSPSTGVNTEAFF	TGCGCCAGCAGCCCATCAACAGGGGTGAACACTGAAGCTTTCTTT
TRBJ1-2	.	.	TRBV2	CASRDSASYGYTF	TGTGCCAGCAGGGACAGCGCAAGCTATGGCTACACCTTC
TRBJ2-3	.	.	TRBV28	CASSLSGNTDTQYF	TGTGCCAGCAGTTTATCAGGGAATACAGATACGCAGTATTTT
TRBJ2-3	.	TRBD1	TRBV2	CARGGTGATDTQYF	TGTGCCAGGGGAGGGACAGGGGCCACAGATACGCAGTATTTT
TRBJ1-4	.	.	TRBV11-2	CASSLLRGDPGKLFF	TGTGCCAGCAGCTTACTAAGGGGTGACCCAGGAAAACTGTTTTTT
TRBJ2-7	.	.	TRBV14	CASSQGSSYEQYF	TGTGCCAGCAGCCAAGGGTCGAGCTACGAGCAGTACTTC
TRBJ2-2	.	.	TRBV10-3	CAISTGVAGELFF	TGTGCCATCAGTACGGGAGTAGCCGGGGAGCTGTTTTTT
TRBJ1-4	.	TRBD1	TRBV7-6	CASSFTGDPNEKLFF	TGTGCCAGCAGCTTCACAGGGGACCCGAATGAAAAACTGTTTTTT
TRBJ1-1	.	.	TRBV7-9	CASSLTEVNTEAFF	TGTGCCAGCAGCTTGACAGAAGTGAACACTGAAGCTTTCTTT
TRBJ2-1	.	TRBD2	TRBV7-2	CASSLQGLAGWNNEQFF	TGTGCCAGCAGCTTACAGGGACTAGCGGGCTGGAACAATGAGCAGTTCTTC
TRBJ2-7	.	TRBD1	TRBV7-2	CASSFDSGTVSYEQYF	TGTGCCAGCAGCTTCGACTCCGGGACAGTTAGCTACGAGCAGTACTTC
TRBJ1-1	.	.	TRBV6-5	CASSRGESNTEAFF	TGTGCCAGCAGTAGGGGCGAATCAAACACTGAAGCTTTCTTT
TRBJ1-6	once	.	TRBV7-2	CASSVGGNYNSPLHF	TGTGCCAGCTCTGTCGGGGGAAACTATAATTCACCCCTCCACTTT
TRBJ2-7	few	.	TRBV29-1	CSVEVGRGPTPQYF	TGCAGCGTTGAAGTGGGGAGAGGCCCTACGCCGCAGTACTTC
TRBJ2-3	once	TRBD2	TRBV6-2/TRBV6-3	CASSYSTWEGISTDTQYF	TGTGCCAGCAGTTACTCGACCTGGGAGGGTATCTCGACAGATACGCAGTATTTT
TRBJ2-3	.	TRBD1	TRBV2	CASSKDRAITDTQYF	TGTGCCAGCAGTAAAGACAGGGCCATCACAGATACGCAGTATTTT
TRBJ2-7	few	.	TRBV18	CASSPGNRASYEQYF	TGTGCCAGCTCACCCGGAAACAGAGCATCCTACGAGCAGTACTTC
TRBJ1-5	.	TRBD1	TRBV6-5	CASSHRGDRQPQHF	TGTGCCAGCAGCCACAGGGGTGACAGGCAGCCCCAGCATTTT